These 29 T cell receptor beta chains were sequenced from one sample in a study of STAT5B mutations in CD4+ large granular lymphocyte leukemia. Sequencing was performed with immunoSEQ multiplex PCR; in TCRdb, only in-frame clones are kept and a portion is missing. The data show about 8,400 clones, with around nine tenths seen just once and about 50% held by the top ten. Sequenced: PBMCs. The receptors originated from a woman in her seventies with CD4+ T-cell large granular lymphocyte leukemia.

CDR3 bases: TGTGCCAGCAGCCACGGCGGGACTAGCCAGGGTAAGGAGCAGTTCTTC. Encoded protein: CASSHGGTSQGKEQFF. The chain couples TRBV7-2 to TRBJ2-1; TRBD2 aligns across 9 bases. The CDR3 has 16 residues. V shed 5 bases, J shed 10 bases, and the junction held 15 bases outside the gene matches. Per germline, CDR1 SGHTA and CDR2 FQGNSA.

The genes are TRBV7-2 and TRBJ2-6; 9 positions match TRBD2. The V gene end was trimmed by 5 bases and the J gene end by 2 bases; junction bases not matched to a gene: 10. From germline, CDR1 is SGHTA and CDR2 FQGNSA. The CDR3 totals 18 residues. CDR3 coding DNA: TGTGCCAGCAGCCTAGGAGGGGCGGGGGGGCCTGGGGCCAACGTCCTGACTTTC. As protein: CASSLGGAGGPGANVLTF.

V is TRBV9 and J is TRBJ2-1, with a possible D match to TRBD2 (7 bases). V was shortened by 7 bases and J by 0 bases, with 14 bases between the two germline ends. CDR1 and CDR2 (germline): SGDLS, YYNGEE. This CDR3 spans 15 amino acids. The CDR3 coding sequence is TGTGCCAGCGGTGCGGGGGCTGCCTCCTACAATGAGCAGTTCTTC. Amino acid sequence: CASGAGAASYNEQFF.

The chain joins TRBV30 to TRBJ1-2; D gene unclear. CDR1 is GTSNPN and CDR2 is SVGIG in the germline V gene (reference sequence). The CDR3 runs to 14 residues. Deletions cut 4 bases from V and 7 bases from J, with 19 bases between. CDR3 sequence (DNA): TGTGCCTGGAATTTCCGTCCCTTAGGGAGTGGCTACACCTTC. Protein: CAWNFRPLGSGYTF.

The rearrangement links TRBV9 to TRBJ1-2; TRBD1 aligns across 7 bases. This CDR3 has 13 residues. V lost 4 bases to trimming and J lost 8 bases; unmatched junction nucleotides: 8. CDR1 SGDLS and CDR2 YYNGEE come from the germline V gene. The CDR3 is CASSPDREYGYTF. The CDR3 nucleotides read TGTGCCAGCAGCCCAGACAGGGAGTACGGCTACACCTTC.

The chain recombines TRBV7-9 with TRBJ2-3; the D gene could be TRBD1 or TRBD2 (6 bases each). Trimming left V 3 bases short and J 4 bases short, with 11 bases between. CDR3 length equals 14 residues. The germline V gene has CDR1 SEHNR and CDR2 FQNEAQ (reference sequence). DNA of the CDR3: TGTGCCAGCAGCTTGGAGAGGGGGGCAGATACGCAGTATTTT. It specifies CASSLERGADTQYF.

This chain links TRBV19 with TRBJ1-1, with TRBD1 identical over 9 bases. Germline assignment: CDR1 LNHDA and CDR2 SQIVND (reference sequence). The CDR3 loop spans 13 amino acids. J lost 7 bases, V lost 5 bases, and 5 bases had no gene match. DNA for the CDR3: TGTGCCAGTAGTGAGGGGACAGGGAGTGAAGCTTTCTTT. It translates to CASSEGTGSEAFF.

The rearrangement joins TRBV6-1 to TRBJ2-7, with TRBD1 matching 10 bases. V lost 7 bases, J lost 3 bases, and 3 bases stayed unmatched. The CDR3 covers 13 residues. Germline CDR1 and CDR2: MNHNS and SASEGT. This CDR3 reads CASTRTGGYEQYF. The CDR3, as DNA: TGTGCCAGCACCCGGACAGGGGGCTACGAGCAGTACTTC.

The V and J genes are TRBV19 and TRBJ1-1; tentative D call: TRBD1 (5 bases). The CDR3 has 14 amino acids. V lost 3 bases to trimming and J lost 6 bases, with 14 bases between them. From germline, CDR1 is LNHDA and CDR2 SQIVND (reference sequence). CDR3 loop: CASSIVQGGAEAFF. DNA for the CDR3: TGTGCCAGTAGTATCGTCCAGGGAGGGGCTGAAGCTTTCTTT.

The chain joins TRBV29-1 to TRBJ1-1; no clear D. Germline V gene sequence: CDR1 SQVTM, CDR2 ANQGSEA. This CDR3 has 12 amino acids. V was pared by 7 bases and J by 1 base, with 10 bases between. The CDR3 loop reads CSAEEANTEAFF. The CDR3 region has the DNA TGCAGCGCCGAGGAGGCGAACACTGAAGCTTTCTTT.

Only one count was recorded for this clone. This sequence joins TRBV28 and TRBJ2-5; D is undetermined. Germline V gives CDR1 MDHEN, CDR2 SYDVKM. This CDR3 has 14 residues. V gave up 8 bases and J gave up 5 bases, with 18 bases separating them. Here the CDR3 DNA reads TGTGCCAGCGGGTCTCAAGGCGCCTTGGAGACCCAGTACTTC. The encoded protein is CASGSQGALETQYF.

The chain links TRBV28 to TRBJ1-5; maybe TRBD1 (6 bases). The CDR3 loop spans 15 amino acids. The V gene lost 6 bases and the J gene lost 12 bases, with 24 bases spanning the gap. Germline V lookup: CDR1 MDHEN, CDR2 SYDVKM. The CDR3: CASSPGAGSVNDQHF. The CDR3 coding sequence is TGTGCCAGCAGCCCAGGGGCCGGTTCGGTTAACGACCAGCATTTT.

This clone has a single count. This chain joins TRBV7-2 and TRBJ1-2; the D gene is possibly TRBD1 (5 bases). Germline values: CDR1 SGHTA, CDR2 FQGNSA. The CDR3 totals 15 residues. Trimming removed 2 bases from V and 4 bases from J, with 14 bases in between. The CDR3 region is CASSLQGAGPYGYTF. CDR3 coding DNA: TGTGCCAGCAGCTTACAGGGCGCAGGGCCCTATGGCTACACCTTC.

This clone was counted a few times. This rearrangement joins TRBV5-1 to TRBJ1-5; TRBD1 aligns across 7 bases. V lost 0 bases to trimming and J lost 7 bases; unmatched junction nucleotides: 4. Germline values: CDR1 SGHRS, CDR2 YFSETQ. The CDR3 is 14 residues long. This CDR3 reads CASSLEPQGQPQHF. The CDR3 nucleotides read TGCGCCAGCAGCTTGGAGCCACAGGGGCAGCCCCAGCATTTT. The full variable domain, completed using reference TRBV5-1 and TRBJ1-5, is KAGVTQTPRYLIKTRGQQVTLSCSPISGHRSVSWYQQTPGQGLQFLFEYFSETQRNKGNFPGRFSGRQFSNSRSEMNVSTLELGDSALYLCASSLEPQGQPQHFGDGTRLSIL.

This chain joins TRBV11-3 and TRBJ2-5, with 7 bases fitting TRBD1. The CDR3 consists of 14 residues. V lost 5 bases and J lost 4; bases outside the gene matches: 7. Germline CDR1 reads SGHNT; CDR2 reads YENEEA. The CDR3 reads CASSPRGQVETQYF. The CDR3 coding sequence is TGTGCCAGCAGCCCGAGAGGACAGGTAGAGACCCAGTACTTC.

The chain has TRBV7-9 and TRBJ2-3, with D unclear. Looked up from germline, CDR1 is SEHNR and CDR2 is FQNEAQ (reference sequence). With 2 bases removed from V and 0 bases from J, the gap between germline ends came to 15 bases. The CDR3 has 17 residues. The CDR3 is CASSLHRSGYSTDTQYF. In DNA, the CDR3 is TGTGCCAGCAGCTTACACAGATCCGGGTATAGCACAGATACGCAGTATTTT.

This clone was picked up one time. The J gene is TRBJ2-3, the V gene TRBV2, with D tentatively TRBD1 or TRBD2 (5 bases each). The V end was cut by 8 bases, the J end by 1 base, with 10 bases between. Germline CDR1 and CDR2: SNHLY and FYNNEI. CDR3 length: 13 residues. The CDR3: CASGGVGTDTQYF. CDR3 DNA sequence: TGTGCCAGCGGGGGAGTGGGCACAGATACGCAGTATTTT.

The chain links TRBV5-1 to TRBJ2-6; TRBD1 matches 7 bases. CDR1 and CDR2 (germline): SGHRS, YFSETQ. The CDR3 covers 15 residues. J lost 2 bases, V lost 3 bases, and 2 bases had no gene match. In DNA form, the CDR3 reads TGCGCCAGCAGCTCCCAGGGGGCTGGGGCCAACGTCCTGACTTTC. Encoded protein: CASSSQGAGANVLTF.

This sequence joins TRBV6-5 and TRBJ2-3, with 8 bases aligning to TRBD2. From germline, CDR1 is MNHEY and CDR2 SVGAGI. CDR3 length equals 14 residues. J lost 4 bases, V lost 6 bases, and 6 bases had no gene match. CDR3 bases: TGTGCCAGCAGACGGGGGGGGGCATCAGATACGCAGTATTTT. Amino acid sequence: CASRRGGASDTQYF.

The V and J genes are TRBV9 and TRBJ2-5; 10 nucleotides line up with TRBD2. Germline trimming cut 2 bases from V and 5 bases from J; bases unmatched to any gene: 6. This CDR3 region has 15 residues. Looked up from germline, CDR1 is SGDLS and CDR2 is YYNGEE. CDR3 sequence: CASSVNSGGVETQYF. DNA of the CDR3: TGTGCCAGCAGCGTTAACAGCGGGGGGGTTGAGACCCAGTACTTC.

CDR3 sequence: CASSYTDYNSPLHF. The DNA for the CDR3 is TGTGCCAGCAGTTACACAGACTATAATTCACCCCTCCACTTT. The rearrangement joins TRBV6-6 to TRBJ1-6; no definite D call. In germline, CDR1 is MNHNY, CDR2 SVGAGI (reference sequence). This CDR3 has 14 residues. Trimming took 2 bases from V and 3 from J, leaving 5 bases between them.

This sequence joins TRBV7-2 and TRBJ2-5, with TRBD2 matching over 7 bases. Judging by the DNA end, TRBJ2-7 fits better; the J call may be wrong. The CDR3 totals 18 residues. Germline V lookup: CDR1 SGHTA, CDR2 FQGNSA. Written as DNA, the CDR3 is TGTGCCAGCAGCTCCCGCACAGGAGCGGGGCGATCCTTCTACGAGCAGTACTTC. Translated: CASSSRTGAGRSFYEQYF.

The CDR3 spells CASSLGQTQETQYF. The CDR3 bases are TGTGCCAGCAGCTTGGGACAGACCCAAGAGACCCAGTACTTC. The chain combines TRBV5-6 with TRBJ2-5; D might be TRBD1 (5 bases). From germline, CDR1 is SGHDT and CDR2 YYEEEE. This CDR3 contains 14 residues. V was clipped by 0 bases and J by 1 base, with 7 bases between them.

The V and J genes are TRBV28 and TRBJ1-6; D perhaps matches TRBD1 (6 bases). This CDR3 has 15 residues. With 5 bases removed from V and 5 bases from J, the gap between germline ends came to 13 bases. Per the germline V gene, CDR1 is MDHEN and CDR2 is SYDVKM. CDR3 loop: CASSPPEGDNSPLHF. For the CDR3, the DNA is TGTGCCAGCAGTCCCCCGGAGGGGGATAATTCACCCCTCCACTTT.

This rearrangement joins TRBV28 to TRBJ2-2; D gene ambiguous. CDR1 MDHEN and CDR2 SYDVKM come from the germline V gene. The CDR3 is 12 residues long. V was trimmed by 6 bases and J by 5 bases, leaving 7 bases between them. Here the CDR3 DNA reads TGTGCCAGCAGCCAAGCTACCGGGGAGCTGTTTTTT. Its protein is CASSQATGELFF.

V gene TRBV19 combines with J gene TRBJ2-7; TRBD1 matches 8 bases. The CDR3 loop spans 14 amino acids. Germline lookup yields CDR1 LNHDA and CDR2 SQIVND (reference sequence). Trimming at V came to 7 bases and at J to 5 bases, leaving 10 bases not matched to a gene. Here the CDR3 reads CASNTGTGDHEQYF. The CDR3 DNA reads TGTGCCAGTAATACCGGGACAGGAGACCACGAGCAGTACTTC.

The chain uses TRBV6-6 and TRBJ1-3; D may be TRBD1 (6 bases). The CDR3 length is 14 residues. Germline assignment: CDR1 MNHNY and CDR2 SVGAGI (reference sequence). V lost 7 bases to trimming and J lost 2 bases, with 12 bases between them. In nucleotides, the CDR3 is TGTGCCAGCATTGCGGACAGAGCTGGAAACACCATATATTTT. This translates into CASIADRAGNTIYF.

J is TRBJ2-2 and V is TRBV18; D perhaps matches TRBD2 (5 bases). Germline loops: CDR1 KGHSH, CDR2 LQKENI. This CDR3 has 14 residues. V was pared by 3 bases and J by 6 bases, with 11 bases between. CDR3 coding DNA: TGTGCCAGCTCACCTACTAGTCTGTCCGGGGAGCTGTTTTTT. Amino acid sequence: CASSPTSLSGELFF.

The V call is TRBV7-9, the J call TRBJ1-6, with TRBD1 as a possible D gene (6 bases). CDR1 and CDR2 from the germline V gene are SEHNR and FQNEAQ (reference sequence). The CDR3 loop spans 13 amino acids. V lost 4 bases and J lost 9, with 10 bases in between. The CDR3 sequence is CASSSGEGSPLHF. The CDR3 DNA reads TGTGCCAGCAGCTCAGGGGAGGGTTCACCCCTCCACTTT. Complete variable domain (other parts from reference TRBV7-9 and TRBJ1-6): DTGVSQNPRHKITKRGQNVTFRCDPISEHNRLYWYRQTLGQGPEFLTYFQNEAQLEKSRLLSDRFSAERPKGSFSTLEIQRTEQGDSAMYLCASSSGEGSPLHFGNGTRLTVT.